This T cell receptor (beta chain) was profiled in a study of T cells in Graves' hyperthyroidism and ophthalmopathy. Findings and caveats of the study: Median prediction lead before ophthalmopathy onset was roughly 6 months with the model.

TCR beta CDR3 regions were amplified from RNA. HTBI primers drove first-round RT-PCR of the TCR CDR3. From the multiplex PCR reads, TCRdb called clonotypes with MiXCR, one entry per CDR3 protein. Here the sample spans 550,000 to 600,000 distinct CDR3 sequences, roughly 17% being singletons. Stable disease denoted Graves' hyperthyroidism without ophthalmopathy progression within 18 months. Trimming removed 6 bases at V and 11 bases at J, with 11 bases between. The V gene's germline CDR1 is LGHDT and CDR2 YNNKEL (reference sequence). The CDR3 runs 11 residues. This clonotype was observed a handful of times. As yet, its antigen is unknown.

This chain uses TRBV3-1 with TRBJ1-3; TRBD1 might be the D (6 bases). The source material was blood. This receptor was identified in a woman aged 18-29 years with Graves' hyperthyroidism. CDR3 DNA sequence: TGTGCCAGCAGTCATGACAGGTCCATATATTTT. It is translated as CASSHDRSIYF.